A selection of T cell receptor beta chains follows, all from one sample in a study of tumor and adjacent non-tumor tissue in lung cancer. Via MiXCR, TCRdb re-called the multiplex PCR reads, giving one row per CDR3 protein. The repertoire holds approximately 75,000 distinct CDR3 sequences, with under 80% as singletons. The sequencing sample was made of lung tumor tissue. The receptors derive from a woman aged 50 to 60 with non-small cell lung cancer. CDR3s leave out the opening cysteine and the closing phenylalanine or tryptophan.

V gene: TRBV5-6; J gene: TRBJ1-5; CDR3 protein: VSSAGTVNQPQH
V gene: TRBV6-5; J gene: TRBJ2-7; CDR3 protein: ASSLYDSSYKQY
V gene: TRBV5-4; J gene: TRBJ2-7; CDR3 protein: TSCWTALGDQY
V gene: TRBV11-1; J gene: TRBJ2-7; CDR3 protein: ASSRTGADSYEQY
V gene: TRBV12-3/TRBV12-4; J gene: TRBJ2-2; CDR3 protein: ASRGLAGRSGVTGGLF
V gene: TRBV5-6; J gene: TRBJ2-5; CDR3 protein: ASSLGPPGLGTETQY
V gene: TRBV10-2; J gene: TRBJ2-1; CDR3 protein: ASSEFRGVLAGGGEQF
V gene: TRBV4-1; J gene: TRBJ1-6; CDR3 protein: ASRPRDGYNSPLH
V gene: TRBV4-2; J gene: TRBJ1-1; CDR3 protein: TSSQDYTFGEAF
V gene: TRBV10-3; J gene: TRBJ1-1; CDR3 protein: AINDSVRAEAF
V gene: TRBV6-1; J gene: TRBJ2-7; CDR3 protein: ASLSRSSRNEQY
V gene: TRBV4-1; J gene: TRBJ1-4; CDR3 protein: ASSQEHGATNEKLF
V gene: TRBV10-2; J gene: TRBJ2-3; CDR3 protein: ATKTSGSSDTQY
V gene: TRBV24-1; J gene: TRBJ2-2; CDR3 protein: AISDLPPANTGELF
V gene: TRBV6-1; J gene: TRBJ1-5; CDR3 protein: ASSDRDIYDQSKH
V gene: TRBV15; J gene: TRBJ2-2; CDR3 protein: ATSRGDTTTGELF
V gene: TRBV11-2; J gene: TRBJ2-3; CDR3 protein: ASNFGTGRTDTQC
V gene: TRBV5-4; J gene: TRBJ2-3; CDR3 protein: ASGSGSTDTQD
V gene: TRBV11-3; J gene: TRBJ2-7; CDR3 protein: ASTLGYSSAEQY
V gene: TRBV7-9; J gene: TRBJ2-1; CDR3 protein: ASSLENEQF
V gene: TRBV4-1; J gene: TRBJ2-1; CDR3 protein: ASSQDGGTSLYIEQF
V gene: TRBV24-1; J gene: TRBJ2-5; CDR3 protein: ATSDPTPKLAGAGETQY
V gene: TRBV6-1; J gene: TRBJ1-2; CDR3 protein: VSTLGQGAGYGYT
V gene: TRBV6-1; J gene: TRBJ2-7; CDR3 protein: VSPQAQGDEQY
V gene: TRBV20-1; J gene: TRBJ1-2; CDR3 protein: RASSLGMFNGYT
V gene: TRBV5-4; J gene: TRBJ2-7; CDR3 protein: ACSMGQTYEQY
V gene: TRBV10-3; J gene: TRBJ1-5; CDR3 protein: AISDSTGLGNQPHH